This T cell receptor beta chain was documented in a study of cytomegalovirus exposure and HLA in healthy donors. This table comes from immunoSEQ multiplex PCR, and its TCRdb copy is limited to in-frame clones, with some not included. The sample lists about 50,000 clones, roughly 93% occurring once. The receptor comes from a man between 18 and 29 years old in good health and CMV-seronegative. The sequencing sample was made of PBMCs.

CDR3 DNA: TGTGCCAGCTCACTATCGACAGTTGACACTGAAGCTTTCTTT. This codes for CASSLSTVDTEAFF. The chain joins TRBV18 to TRBJ1-1; possible D gene TRBD1, 5 bases. Between the trimmed V and J ends, which lost 4 bases and 3 bases, there was a span of 12 bases. Germline V gene lookup returns CDR1 KGHSH and CDR2 LQKENI. CDR3 length: 14 amino acids.